The entry that follows covers one T cell receptor (beta chain) sequence. Its antigen is still unknown. The sample originates from a study of cytomegalovirus exposure and HLA in healthy donors. Looking at the study overall: For the approximately 400 genotyped donors, roughly 80% fell within the Caucasian-associated ancestry cluster. General study findings and limits: Within a later analysis, the majority of CMV-associated TCR beta chains appeared HLA-restricted.

This CDR3 has 12 amino acids. The V gene's germline CDR1 is MNHEY and CDR2 SVGAGI. V lost 6 bases to trimming and J lost 7 bases; unmatched junction nucleotides: 3. 13 Jbeta primers and 60 Vbeta primers were used for the PCR. The protocol was immunoSEQ multiplex PCR, while the TCRdb copy is restricted to in-frame clones and leaves out a portion. The sample lists 200,000 or so clones, roughly 82% occurring once. The chain is built from TRBV6-5 and TRBJ2-7; the match to TRBD1 covers 10 bases. This TCR came from a woman in her forties or fifties in good health and CMV-seropositive. The sequencing input was PBMCs. The DNA of the CDR3 is TGTGCCAGCAGGGGACAGGGGACAGAGCAGTACTTC. Amino acid sequence: CASRGQGTEQYF.